The present TCR beta chain was sequenced within a study of OX40 agonist ivuxolimab in advanced cancers. Study summary: Patients undergoing dose escalation presented with hepatocellular carcinoma, melanoma, renal cell or head and neck cancer. At 65% to 85% male, the cohort had a mean age of about 55 years, ranging from about 23 to 80.

TCRdb's copy holds only in-frame clones and misses some; the assay was immunoSEQ multiplex PCR. Altogether more than 70,000 clones are present, 93% being singletons, with the ten largest covering roughly 13%. V lost 2 bases and J 2 bases, leaving 10 bases between the germline ends. The CDR3 has 14 amino acids. Germline V gives CDR1 SGHRS, CDR2 YFSETQ. This receptor was taken from an adult with an advanced solid tumor such as melanoma, head and neck, liver or kidney cancer. V usage is TRBV5-1 and J usage is TRBJ1-1; D is possibly TRBD1 (5 bases). Sequenced material: CD4+ or CD8+ T cells sorted from blood, taken in a trial of the OX40 agonist ivuxolimab. CDR3 nucleotide sequence: TGCGCCAGCAGCTTTTTTGGGGACAACACTGAAGCTTTCTTT. Protein: CASSFFGDNTEAFF. Complete variable domain (other parts from reference TRBV5-1 and TRBJ1-1): KAGVTQTPRYLIKTRGQQVTLSCSPISGHRSVSWYQQTPGQGLQFLFEYFSETQRNKGNFPGRFSGRQFSNSRSEMNVSTLELGDSALYLCASSFFGDNTEAFFGQGTRLTVV.